This T cell receptor (beta chain) was sequenced in a study of shared clonotypes between healthy human individuals. In the study overall: Per-donor plates numbered three CD4 naive, three CD4 memory, two CD8 naive and one CD8 memory. Study results and caveats: Naive subsets typically showed greater estimated richness than memory subsets.

Trimming removed 2 bases from V and 2 bases from J; junction bases left unmatched: 3. Germline values: CDR1 SGHRS, CDR2 YFSETQ. The CDR3 totals 15 residues. Each sorted subset replicate got 200 ng genomic DNA, tens of thousands of genomes. Libraries were prepared by immunoSEQ multiplex PCR; TCRdb keeps only in-frame clonotypes and omits some of them. Here the sample spans approximately 2.5 million clones, roughly nine tenths being singletons. Notes on this clone: Its antigen remains unknown. The same CDR3 also results from other DNA sequences found in this sample.

The sample consisted of naive CD4+ T cells sorted from blood. Documented subset: CD45RA+ positively selected. V usage is TRBV5-1 and J usage is TRBJ2-2; 7 nucleotides agree with TRBD1. The sequence derives from a man aged 18 to 29 in good health. The CDR3 DNA follows: TGCGCCAGCAGCTTTACAGGGGCAAACACCGGGGAGCTGTTTTTT. Translated: CASSFTGANTGELFF.